The present TCR beta chain was sequenced within a study of shared clonotypes between healthy human individuals. The overall study: Aged between 18 and 49, the donors were a couple of women and three men. Study-wide points: Non-shared clonotypes were found to have lower generation probabilities than the clonotypes that were shared by all four of the sorted-subset donors.

About this clone: Its antigen is currently unknown.

Over several immunoSEQ plates, each subset's genomic DNA was distributed in even portions. The method was immunoSEQ multiplex PCR; TCRdb's version includes in-frame clones alone and lacks a portion of them. The profile shows a few million clones, roughly 93% of them singletons. CD45RO-negative, CCR7-positively selected cells formed the naive CD8 fraction, excluding terminally differentiated effector memory CD45RA+ cells. V was trimmed by 1 base and J by 5 bases, leaving 11 bases between them. The germline V gene encodes CDR1 SEHNR and CDR2 FQNEAQ (reference sequence). The length of the CDR3 is 15 residues.

The chain uses TRBV7-9 and TRBJ2-2; D is ambiguous. Sequenced material: naive CD8+ T cells from PBMCs. The origin of this receptor is a man younger than 35 in good health. Some clones in this sample may be carry-over from other donors' samples. The CDR3 spells CASSLGGVLTGELFF. Here the CDR3 DNA reads TGTGCCAGCAGCTTAGGTGGCGTGCTAACCGGGGAGCTGTTTTTT.